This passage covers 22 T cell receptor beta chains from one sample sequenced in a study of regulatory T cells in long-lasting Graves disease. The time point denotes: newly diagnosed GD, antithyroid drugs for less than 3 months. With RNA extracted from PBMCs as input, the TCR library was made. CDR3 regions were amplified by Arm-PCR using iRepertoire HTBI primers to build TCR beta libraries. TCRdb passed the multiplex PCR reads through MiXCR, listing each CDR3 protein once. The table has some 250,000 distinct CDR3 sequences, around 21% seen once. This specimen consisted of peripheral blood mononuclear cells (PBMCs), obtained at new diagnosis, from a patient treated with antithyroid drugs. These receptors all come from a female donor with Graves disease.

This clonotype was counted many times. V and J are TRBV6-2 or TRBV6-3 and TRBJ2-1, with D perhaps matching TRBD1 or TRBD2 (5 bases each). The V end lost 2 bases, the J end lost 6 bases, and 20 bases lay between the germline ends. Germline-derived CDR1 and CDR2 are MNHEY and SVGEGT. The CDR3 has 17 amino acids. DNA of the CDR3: TGTGCCAGCAGTTACGGACGGGACCCTACGATGGGCAATGAGCAGTTCTTC. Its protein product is CASSYGRDPTMGNEQFF.

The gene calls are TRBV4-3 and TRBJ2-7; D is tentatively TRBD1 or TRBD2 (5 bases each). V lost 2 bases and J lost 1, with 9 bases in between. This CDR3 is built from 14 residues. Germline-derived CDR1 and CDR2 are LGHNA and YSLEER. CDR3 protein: CASSQWGSSYEQYF. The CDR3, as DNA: TGCGCCAGCAGCCAATGGGGGTCTTCCTACGAGCAGTACTTC.

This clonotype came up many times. The CDR3 DNA follows: TGTGCCAGCAGCTGGCGAATAACCGGGGCCAATGAGCAGTTCTTC. Its protein is CASSWRITGANEQFF. J is TRBJ2-1 and V is TRBV7-2; D possibly uses TRBD1 or TRBD2 (5 bases each). Deletions cut 4 bases from V and 6 bases from J, with 16 bases between. Germline loops: CDR1 SGHTA, CDR2 FQGNSA. The CDR3 is made up of 15 amino acids.

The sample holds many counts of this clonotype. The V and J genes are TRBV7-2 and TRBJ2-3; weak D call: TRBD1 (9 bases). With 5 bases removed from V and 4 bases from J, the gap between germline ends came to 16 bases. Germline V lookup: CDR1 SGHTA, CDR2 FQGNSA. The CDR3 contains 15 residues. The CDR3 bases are TGTGCCAGCAGCCGGGGGGGACAGGGAGCAGATACGCAGTATTTT. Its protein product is CASSRGGQGADTQYF.

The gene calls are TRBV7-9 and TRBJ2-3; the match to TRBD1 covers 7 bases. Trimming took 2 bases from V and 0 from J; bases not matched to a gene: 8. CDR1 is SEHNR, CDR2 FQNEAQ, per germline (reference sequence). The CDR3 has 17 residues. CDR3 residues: CASSLSGDSPSTDTQYF. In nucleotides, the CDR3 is TGTGCCAGCAGCTTATCCGGGGACAGCCCTAGCACAGATACGCAGTATTTT.

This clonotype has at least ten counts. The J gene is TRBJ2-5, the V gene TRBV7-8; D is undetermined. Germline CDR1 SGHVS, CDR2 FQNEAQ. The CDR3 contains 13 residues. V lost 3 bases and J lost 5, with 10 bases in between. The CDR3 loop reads CASSFGSGETQYF. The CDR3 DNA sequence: TGTGCCAGCAGCTTTGGCAGTGGTGAGACCCAGTACTTC. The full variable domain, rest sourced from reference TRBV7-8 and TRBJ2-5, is GAGVSQSPRYKVAKRGQDVALRCDPISGHVSLFWYQQALGQGPEFLTYFQNEAQLDKSGLPSDRFFAERPEGSVSTLKIQRTQQEDSAVYLCASSFGSGETQYFGPGTRLLVL.

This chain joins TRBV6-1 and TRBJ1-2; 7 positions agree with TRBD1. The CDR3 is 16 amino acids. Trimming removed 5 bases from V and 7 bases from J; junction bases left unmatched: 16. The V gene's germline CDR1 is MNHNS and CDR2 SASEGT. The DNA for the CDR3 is TGTGCCAGCAGTCACCCCCAATCACCGGGACAGAGTGGCTACACCTTC. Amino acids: CASSHPQSPGQSGYTF.

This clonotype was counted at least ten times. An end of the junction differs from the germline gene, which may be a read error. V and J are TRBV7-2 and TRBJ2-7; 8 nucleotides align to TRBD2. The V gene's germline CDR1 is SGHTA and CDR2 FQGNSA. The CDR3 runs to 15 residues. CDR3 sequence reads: CASSLVVAGGDEQYF. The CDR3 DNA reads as TGCGCCAGCAGCTTGGTGGTCGCGGGGGGAGACGAGCAGTACTTC.

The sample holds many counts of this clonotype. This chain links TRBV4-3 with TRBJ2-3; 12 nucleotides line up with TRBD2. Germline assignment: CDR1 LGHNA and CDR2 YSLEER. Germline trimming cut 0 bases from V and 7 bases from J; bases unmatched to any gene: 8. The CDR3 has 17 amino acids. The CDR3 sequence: CASSQETSGSARYTQYF. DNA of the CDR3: TGCGCCAGCAGCCAAGAGACTAGCGGGAGCGCAAGGTATACGCAGTATTTT.

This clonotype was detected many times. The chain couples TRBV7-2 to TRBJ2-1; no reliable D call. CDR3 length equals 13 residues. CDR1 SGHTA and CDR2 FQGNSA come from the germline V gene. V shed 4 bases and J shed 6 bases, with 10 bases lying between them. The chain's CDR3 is CASSSSLTNEQFF. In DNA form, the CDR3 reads TGTGCCAGCAGCTCCTCGCTGACCAATGAGCAGTTCTTC.

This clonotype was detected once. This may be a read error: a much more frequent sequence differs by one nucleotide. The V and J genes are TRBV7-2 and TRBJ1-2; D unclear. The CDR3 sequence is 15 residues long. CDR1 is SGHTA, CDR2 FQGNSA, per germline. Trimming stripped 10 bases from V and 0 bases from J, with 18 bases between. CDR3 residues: CANNLKTGPNYGYTF. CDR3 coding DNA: TGTGCCAACAACTTAAAGACTGGTCCTAACTATGGCTACACCTTC.

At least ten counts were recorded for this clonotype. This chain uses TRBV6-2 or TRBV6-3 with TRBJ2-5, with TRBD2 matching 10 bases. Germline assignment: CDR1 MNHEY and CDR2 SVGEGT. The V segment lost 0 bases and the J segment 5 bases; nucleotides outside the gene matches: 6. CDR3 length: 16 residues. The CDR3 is CASSYSQREGPETQYF. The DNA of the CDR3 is TGTGCCAGCAGTTACTCCCAGCGGGAGGGCCCGGAGACCCAGTACTTC.

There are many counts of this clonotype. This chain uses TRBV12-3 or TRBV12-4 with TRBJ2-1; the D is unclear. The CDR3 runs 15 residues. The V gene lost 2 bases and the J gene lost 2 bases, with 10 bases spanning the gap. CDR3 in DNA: TGTGCCAGCAGTTTATTGCGGAAAGCCTACAATGAGCAGTTCTTC. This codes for CASSLLRKAYNEQFF.

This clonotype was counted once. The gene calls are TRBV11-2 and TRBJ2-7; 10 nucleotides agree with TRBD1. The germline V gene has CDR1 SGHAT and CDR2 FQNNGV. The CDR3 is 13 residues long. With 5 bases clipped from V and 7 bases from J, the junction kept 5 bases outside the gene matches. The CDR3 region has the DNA TGTGCCAGCAGCCGCGGGACAGGGGAGGAGCAGTACTTC. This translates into CASSRGTGEEQYF.

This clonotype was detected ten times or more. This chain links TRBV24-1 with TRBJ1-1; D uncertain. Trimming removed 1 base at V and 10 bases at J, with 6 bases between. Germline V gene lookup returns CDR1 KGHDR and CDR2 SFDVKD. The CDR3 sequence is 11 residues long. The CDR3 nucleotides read TGTGCCACCAGTGATTTCTCGGGAGCTTTCTTT. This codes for CATSDFSGAFF.

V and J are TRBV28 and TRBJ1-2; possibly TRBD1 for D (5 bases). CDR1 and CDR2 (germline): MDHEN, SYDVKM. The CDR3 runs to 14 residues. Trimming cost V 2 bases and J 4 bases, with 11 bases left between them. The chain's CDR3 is CASSLPGRPYGYTF. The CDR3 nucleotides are TGTGCCAGCAGTTTACCGGGACGTCCCTATGGCTACACCTTC.

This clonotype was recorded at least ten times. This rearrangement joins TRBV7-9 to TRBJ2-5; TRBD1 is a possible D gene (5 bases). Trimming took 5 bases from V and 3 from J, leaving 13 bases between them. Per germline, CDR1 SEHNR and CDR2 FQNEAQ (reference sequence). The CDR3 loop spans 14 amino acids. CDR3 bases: TGTGCCAGCAGCACTGAACAGGTGGAAGAGACCCAGTACTTC. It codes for CASSTEQVEETQYF.

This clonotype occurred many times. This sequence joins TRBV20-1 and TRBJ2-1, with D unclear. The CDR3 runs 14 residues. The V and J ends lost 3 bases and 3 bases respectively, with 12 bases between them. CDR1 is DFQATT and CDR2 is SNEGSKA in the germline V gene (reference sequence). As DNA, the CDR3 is TGCAGTGCTAGGGCCCCTCTAGACTACAATGAGCAGTTCTTC. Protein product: CSARAPLDYNEQFF.

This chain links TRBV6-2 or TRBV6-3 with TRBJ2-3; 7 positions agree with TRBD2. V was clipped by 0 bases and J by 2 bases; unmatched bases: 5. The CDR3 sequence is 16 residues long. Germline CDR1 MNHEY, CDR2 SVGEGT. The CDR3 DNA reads TGTGCCAGCAGTTACTCGTCCGGGGGGAACACAGATACGCAGTATTTT. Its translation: CASSYSSGGNTDTQYF.

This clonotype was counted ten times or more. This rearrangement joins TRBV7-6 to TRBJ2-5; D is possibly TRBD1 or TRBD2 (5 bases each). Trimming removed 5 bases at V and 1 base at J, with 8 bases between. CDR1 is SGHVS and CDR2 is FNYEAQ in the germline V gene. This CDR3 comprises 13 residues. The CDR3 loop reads CASSRGRQETQYF. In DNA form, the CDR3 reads TGTGCCAGCAGCCGGGGACGCCAAGAGACCCAGTACTTC.

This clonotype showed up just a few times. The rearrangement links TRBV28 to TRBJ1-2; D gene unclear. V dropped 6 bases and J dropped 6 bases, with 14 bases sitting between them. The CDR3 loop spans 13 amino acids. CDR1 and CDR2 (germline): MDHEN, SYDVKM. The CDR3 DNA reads TGTGCCAGCAGAAATTTTGGGAGTAATGGCTACACCTTC. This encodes CASRNFGSNGYTF.

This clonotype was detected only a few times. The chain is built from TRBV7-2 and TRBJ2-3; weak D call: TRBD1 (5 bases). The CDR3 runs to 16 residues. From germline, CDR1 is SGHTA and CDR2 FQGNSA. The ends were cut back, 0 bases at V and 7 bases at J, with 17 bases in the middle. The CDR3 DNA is TGTGCCAGCAGCTTAGCGAGTTCGTTCTCAGGGAATACGCAGTATTTT. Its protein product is CASSLASSFSGNTQYF.